This entry features one TCR beta chain sequence. What this receptor recognizes is not known. Qualities for individual bases were not recorded, and no much larger clone is one base off. Measured from the cysteine to the phenylalanine, the CDR3 is 16 residues long. Only the CDR3 DNA is retained, 48 bases long and in frame from the first base. Via the germline V gene, CDR1 is SGHRS and CDR2 YFSETQ. V is pared back by 4 bases and J by 0 bases, with 14 bases lying between the germline termini. These data belong to a study of cytomegalovirus exposure and HLA in healthy donors (dated by TCRdb to the late 2010s). About the investigation overall: A later analysis indicated that the 90 to 150 validation repertoires were generated on the platform also employed for the 670 or so repertoires of the first cohort. The aim of the study was to test whether cataloging public T cell receptors could identify signatures of past pathogen exposure. The study combined high-throughput TCR immunosequencing, statistical association of individual TCRs with disease status, and machine learning to predict cytomegalovirus infection status. Along with the roughly 700-subject first cohort, a separate validation cohort of over 90 different subjects was used. Beyond this particular receptor, the publication reports: All 130 or so repertoires were used to score co-occurrence in the validation cohort in a later analysis, because that analysis had no HLA typing for the cohort. In a later analysis, TCRs clustered in the first cohort were found to also tend to co-occur in the 110 or so validation repertoires, with 94% of cluster scores above 0. In vitro tests confirmed that a few of the cytomegalovirus-associated TCR beta chains recognize cytomegalovirus antigens. The study listed 170 or so TCR beta chains as associated with cytomegalovirus. Most TCR sequences were seen in very few donors, while some public TCRs were found in many individuals. The classifier was reported to diagnose cytomegalovirus status with high specificity and sensitivity in both the original cohort and the validation cohort. According to the authors, the approach could potentially be generalized to other disease states and immunological phenotypes.

The donors belonged to the validation cohort of around 110 subjects, which was separate from the approximately 700-subject first cohort. The library was produced with the immunoSEQ multiplex PCR assay. In the paper's pipeline: A statistical classification framework was developed to diagnose cytomegalovirus status using the catalog of TCR beta chain sequences. This is the immuneACCESS table as TCRdb keeps it, with only in-frame sequences that have V and J called. A part of the clones is gone; compared with another copy, unresolved V genes explain less than half, and the rest is unexplained. V and J calls and clone size follow that table, whereas D and trimming were derived from the DNA. The sample includes approximately 60,000 clones, with roughly 94% observed a single time. The top ten hold about 7% of the sample.

The rearrangement combines TRBV5-1 with TRBJ2-1; a tentative D match to TRBD1 spans 5 bases. Specimen: PBMCs. The receptor was isolated from a woman between 18 and 29 years old in good health and CMV-seropositive. The DNA reads as follows: TGCGCCAGCAGCCTCGAAGGACATCGCTCCTACAATGAGCAGTTCTTC. It is translated as CASSLEGHRSYNEQFF.